Sequencing of this T cell receptor (beta chain) was carried out in a study of cytomegalovirus exposure and HLA in healthy donors. The study ran its PCR with 60 Vbeta and 13 Jbeta primers. Produced via immunoSEQ multiplex PCR; TCRdb's table is partial and in-frame only. The sample lists 250,000 to 350,000 clones, roughly 88% occurring once. V lost 3 bases and J 3 bases, leaving 15 bases between the germline ends. In germline, CDR1 is MDHEN, CDR2 SYDVKM. The CDR3 sequence is 16 residues long. The TCR was taken from a man in his forties in good health and CMV-seropositive. V is TRBV28 and J is TRBJ1-5; D may be TRBD1 (6 bases). Sequencing was done on a sample of PBMCs. The CDR3 bases are TGTGCCAGCAGTTTTCCTTCAGGGGTTATCAATCAGCCCCAGCATTTT. Residues: CASSFPSGVINQPQHF.